This TCR beta chain was recovered during a study of T cell changes during pregnancy in multiple sclerosis. TCRdb's table, derived via immunoSEQ multiplex PCR, lists solely in-frame clones and lacks some. The sample yields 45,000 to 70,000 clones, approximately 90% seen once. The germline CDR1 and CDR2 sequences are SGHVS and FQNEAQ. The CDR3 has 16 amino acids. V lost 2 bases, J lost 0 bases, and 13 bases lay in between. The rearrangement joins TRBV7-8 to TRBJ1-1, with D possibly being TRBD1 (6 bases). The sequenced sample was CD4+ T cells from peripheral blood mononuclear cells, obtained in the second trimester of pregnancy. The clonotype comes from a female donor with multiple sclerosis, enrolled in a pregnancy study. As DNA, the CDR3 is TGTGCCAGCAGCTTAAGACAGGTTTACATGAACACTGAAGCTTTCTTT. This sequence encodes CASSLRQVYMNTEAFF.